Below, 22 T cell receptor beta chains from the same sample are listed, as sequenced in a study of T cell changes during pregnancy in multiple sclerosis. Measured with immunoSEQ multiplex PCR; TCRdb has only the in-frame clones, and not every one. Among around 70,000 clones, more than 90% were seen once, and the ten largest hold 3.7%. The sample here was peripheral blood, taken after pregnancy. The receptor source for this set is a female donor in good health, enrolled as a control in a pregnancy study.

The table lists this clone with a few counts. CDR3 region: CASSATGTYNEQFF. The CDR3 region has the DNA TGTGCCAGCAGTGCGACAGGGACCTACAATGAGCAGTTCTTC. V is TRBV6-4 and J is TRBJ2-1; TRBD1 agrees at 7 bases. The CDR3 has 14 residues. The germline gives CDR1 MRHNA, CDR2 SNTAGT. V shed 4 bases, J shed 2 bases, and the junction held 2 bases outside the gene matches.

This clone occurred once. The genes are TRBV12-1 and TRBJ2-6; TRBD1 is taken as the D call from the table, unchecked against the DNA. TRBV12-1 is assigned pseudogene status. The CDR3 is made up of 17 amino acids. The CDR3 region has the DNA TGTGCCAGCATCCCCACTACAGGGGGCCCTGGGGCCAACGTCCTGACTTTC. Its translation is CASIPTTGGPGANVLTF.

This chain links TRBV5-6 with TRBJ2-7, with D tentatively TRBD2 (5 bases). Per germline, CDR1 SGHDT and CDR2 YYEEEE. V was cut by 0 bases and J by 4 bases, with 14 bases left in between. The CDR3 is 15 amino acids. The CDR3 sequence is CASSLGVGELYEQYF. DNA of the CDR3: TGTGCCAGCAGCTTGGGGGTCGGGGAACTTTACGAGCAGTACTTC. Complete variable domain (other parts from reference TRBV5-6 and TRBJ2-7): DAGVTQSPTHLIKTRGQQVTLRCSPKSGHDTVSWYQQALGQGPQFIFQYYEEEERQRGNFPDRFSGHQFPNYSSELNVNALLLGDSALYLCASSLGVGELYEQYFGPGTRLTVT.

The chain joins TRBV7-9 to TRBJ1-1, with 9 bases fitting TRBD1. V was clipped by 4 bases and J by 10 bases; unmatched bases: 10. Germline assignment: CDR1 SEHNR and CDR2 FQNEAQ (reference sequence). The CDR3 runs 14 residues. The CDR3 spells CASSSSDRGIGAFF. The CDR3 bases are TGTGCCAGCAGCTCATCGGACAGGGGAATAGGAGCTTTCTTT.

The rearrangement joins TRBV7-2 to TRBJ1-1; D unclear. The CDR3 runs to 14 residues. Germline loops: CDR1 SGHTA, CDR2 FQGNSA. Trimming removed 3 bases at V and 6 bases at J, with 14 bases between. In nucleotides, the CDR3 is TGTGCCAGCAGCTTGGGAGGGAGTATGCCTGAAGCTTTCTTT. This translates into CASSLGGSMPEAFF. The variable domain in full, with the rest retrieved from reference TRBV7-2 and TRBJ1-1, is GAGVSQSPSNKVTEKGKDVELRCDPISGHTALYWYRQSLGQGLEFLIYFQGNSAPDKSGLPSDRFSAERTGGSVSTLTIQRTQQEDSAVYLCASSLGGSMPEAFFGQGTRLTVV.

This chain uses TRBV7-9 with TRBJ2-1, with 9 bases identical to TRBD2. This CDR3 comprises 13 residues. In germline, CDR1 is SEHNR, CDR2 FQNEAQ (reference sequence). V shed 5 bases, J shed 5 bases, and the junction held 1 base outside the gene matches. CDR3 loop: CASSRLADNEQFF. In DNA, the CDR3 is TGTGCCAGCAGCCGACTAGCGGACAATGAGCAGTTCTTC.

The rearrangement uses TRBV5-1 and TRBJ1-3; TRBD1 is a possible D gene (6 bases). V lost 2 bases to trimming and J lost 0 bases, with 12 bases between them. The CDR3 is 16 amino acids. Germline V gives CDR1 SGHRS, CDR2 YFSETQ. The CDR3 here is CASSFTAGASGNTIYF. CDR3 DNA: TGCGCCAGCAGCTTTACGGCGGGGGCCTCTGGAAACACCATATATTTT.

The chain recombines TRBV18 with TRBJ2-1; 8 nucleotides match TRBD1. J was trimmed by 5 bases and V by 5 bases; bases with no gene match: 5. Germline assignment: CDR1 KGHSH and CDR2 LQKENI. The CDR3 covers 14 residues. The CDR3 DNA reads TGTGCCAGCTCATCCCCGGGACAGGACAATGAGCAGTTCTTC. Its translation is CASSSPGQDNEQFF.

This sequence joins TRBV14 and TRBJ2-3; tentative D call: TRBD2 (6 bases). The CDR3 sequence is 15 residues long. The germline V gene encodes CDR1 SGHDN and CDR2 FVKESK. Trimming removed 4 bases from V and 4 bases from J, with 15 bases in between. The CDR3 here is CASSPRLVRSDTQYF. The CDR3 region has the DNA TGTGCCAGCAGCCCGAGACTAGTTAGATCAGATACGCAGTATTTT.

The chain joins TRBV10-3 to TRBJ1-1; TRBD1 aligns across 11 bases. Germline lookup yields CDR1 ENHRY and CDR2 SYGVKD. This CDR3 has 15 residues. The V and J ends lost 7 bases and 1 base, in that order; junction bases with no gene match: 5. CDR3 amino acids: CAIMGDRGRNTEAFF. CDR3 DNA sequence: TGTGCCATCATGGGGGACAGGGGGAGGAACACTGAAGCTTTCTTT.

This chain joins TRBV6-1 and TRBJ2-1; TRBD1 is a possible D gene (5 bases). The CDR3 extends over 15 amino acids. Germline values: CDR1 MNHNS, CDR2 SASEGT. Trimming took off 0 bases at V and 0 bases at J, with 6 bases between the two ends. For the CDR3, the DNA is TGTGCCAGCAGTGAAGCCGACAGCTCCTACAATGAGCAGTTCTTC. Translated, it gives CASSEADSSYNEQFF.

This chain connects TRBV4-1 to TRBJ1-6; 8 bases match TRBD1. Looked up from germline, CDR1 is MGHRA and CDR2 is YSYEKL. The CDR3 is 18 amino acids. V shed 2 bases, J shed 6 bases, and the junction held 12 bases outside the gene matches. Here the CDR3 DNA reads TGCGCCAGCAGCCAATATGCACCCCAGGGGGCAAGTAATTCACCCCTCCACTTT. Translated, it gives CASSQYAPQGASNSPLHF.

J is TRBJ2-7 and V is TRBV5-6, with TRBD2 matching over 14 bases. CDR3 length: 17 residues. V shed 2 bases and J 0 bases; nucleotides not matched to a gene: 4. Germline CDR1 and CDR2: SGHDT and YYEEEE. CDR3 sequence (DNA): TGTGCCAGCAGCTTAGGGGGACTAGCGGGGGACTCCTACGAGCAGTACTTC. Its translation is CASSLGGLAGDSYEQYF.

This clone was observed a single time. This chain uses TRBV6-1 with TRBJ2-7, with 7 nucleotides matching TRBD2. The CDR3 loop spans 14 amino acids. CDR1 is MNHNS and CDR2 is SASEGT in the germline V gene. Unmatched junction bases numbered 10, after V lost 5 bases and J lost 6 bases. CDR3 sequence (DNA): TGTGCCAGCAGTAGAGTCGGGGGGTTTGGCGAGCAGTACTTC. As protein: CASSRVGGFGEQYF.

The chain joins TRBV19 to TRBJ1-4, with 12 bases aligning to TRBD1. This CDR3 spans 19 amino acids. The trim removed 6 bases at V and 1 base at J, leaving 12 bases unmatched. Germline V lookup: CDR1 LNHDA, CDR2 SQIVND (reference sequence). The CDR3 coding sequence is TGTGCCAGTAGCAATAGCCGGGACAGGGGGCATGAAACTAATGAAAAACTGTTTTTT. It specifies CASSNSRDRGHETNEKLFF.

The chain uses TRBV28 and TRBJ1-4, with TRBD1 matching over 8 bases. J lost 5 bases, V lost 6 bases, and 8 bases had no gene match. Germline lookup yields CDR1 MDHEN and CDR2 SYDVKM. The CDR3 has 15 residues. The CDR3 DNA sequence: TGTGCCAGCAGCTCGACAGGGGCCCCGAATGAAAAACTGTTTTTT. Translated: CASSSTGAPNEKLFF.

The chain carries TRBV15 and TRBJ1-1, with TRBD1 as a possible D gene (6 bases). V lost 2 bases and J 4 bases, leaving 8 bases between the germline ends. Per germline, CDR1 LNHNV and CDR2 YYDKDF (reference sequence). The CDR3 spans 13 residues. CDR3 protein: CATSRPDSTEAFF. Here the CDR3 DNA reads TGTGCCACCAGCAGACCGGACAGCACTGAAGCTTTCTTT.

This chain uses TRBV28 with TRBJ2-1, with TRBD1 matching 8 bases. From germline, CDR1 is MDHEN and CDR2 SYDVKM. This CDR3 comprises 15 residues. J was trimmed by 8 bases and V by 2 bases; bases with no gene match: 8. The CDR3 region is CASSLEQGGRDEQFF. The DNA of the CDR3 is TGTGCCAGCAGTTTAGAACAGGGGGGACGTGATGAGCAGTTCTTC.

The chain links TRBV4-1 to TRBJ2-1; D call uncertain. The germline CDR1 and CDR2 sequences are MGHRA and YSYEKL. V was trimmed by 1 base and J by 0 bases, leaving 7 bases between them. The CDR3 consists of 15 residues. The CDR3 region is CASSQARSSYNEQFF. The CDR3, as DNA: TGCGCCAGCAGCCAAGCGAGGAGCTCCTACAATGAGCAGTTCTTC.

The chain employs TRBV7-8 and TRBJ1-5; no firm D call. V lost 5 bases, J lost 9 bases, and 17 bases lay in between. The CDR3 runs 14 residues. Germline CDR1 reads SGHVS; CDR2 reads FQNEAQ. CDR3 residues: CASSPGRVLWPQHF. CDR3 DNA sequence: TGTGCCAGCAGCCCAGGTCGTGTCCTTTGGCCCCAGCATTTT.

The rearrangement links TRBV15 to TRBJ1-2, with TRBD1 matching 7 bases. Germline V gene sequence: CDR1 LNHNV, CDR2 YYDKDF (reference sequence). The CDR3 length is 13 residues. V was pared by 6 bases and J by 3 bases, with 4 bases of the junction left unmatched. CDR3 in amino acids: CATSYQGDYGYTF. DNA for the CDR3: TGTGCCACCAGTTATCAGGGGGACTATGGCTACACCTTC. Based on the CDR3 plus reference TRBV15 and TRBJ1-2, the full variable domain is DAMVIQNPRYQVTQFGKPVTLSCSQTLNHNVMYWYQQKSSQAPKLLFHYYDKDFNNEADTPDNFQSRRPNTSFCFLDIRSPGLGDTAMYLCATSYQGDYGYTFGSGTRLTVV.

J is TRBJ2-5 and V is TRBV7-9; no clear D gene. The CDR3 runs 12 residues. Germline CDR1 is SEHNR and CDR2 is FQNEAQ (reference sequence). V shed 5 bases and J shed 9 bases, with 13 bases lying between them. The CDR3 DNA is TGTGCCAGCAGCCCACGAGGAGACCCCCAGTACTTC. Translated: CASSPRGDPQYF.